The sequence of this TCR beta chain was determined in a study of blood T cell repertoires in COVID-19. For the study at large: Samples representing acute and convalescent COVID-19 were sourced from the United States, Italy and Spain. T cells, B-cell-depleted T cells, or PBMCs supplied cDNA or gDNA.

CDR1 and CDR2 from the germline V gene are SGHTA and FQGTGA. V lost 5 bases to trimming and J lost 1 base; unmatched junction nucleotides: 18. CDR3 length equals 21 residues. The count of this clone is one. Methods used by the authors: It was from reference gene primer amplification that nucleated cell counts were estimated. Libraries were prepared by immunoSEQ multiplex PCR; TCRdb keeps only in-frame clonotypes and omits some of them. D and trimming come from the DNA, and the V and J calls and clone size come from that table. The table shows around 250,000 clones, with about 83% occurring only once. This TCR came from a woman aged 40 to 50 who had recovered from COVID-19. V and J are TRBV7-3 and TRBJ2-2; 11 bases are a match to TRBD2. The sequencing input was peripheral blood. In DNA, the CDR3 is TGTGCCAGCAGCGCCCTACCTGCTAGCGGGGGGCGGACCTTGAACACCGGGGAGCTGTTTTTT. The encoded protein is CASSALPASGGRTLNTGELFF.